A single TCR beta chain is shown here with its context. Its antigen remains unidentified. This specimen belongs to a study of cytomegalovirus exposure and HLA in healthy donors. About the study: Tens of millions of unique TCRs from HLA-typed donors were held in an early release of data.

Study-level results: Most TCRs appeared rarely, but some public TCRs recurred in many donors. In a later analysis, HLA-associated beta chains showed higher expansion and lower generation probabilities than comparable chains.

Germline V CDR1 and CDR2: MNHEY, SVGAGI. V was shortened by 0 bases and J by 4 bases, with 8 bases between the two germline ends. The CDR3 length is 14 residues. Both 60 Vbeta primers and 13 Jbeta primers went into the PCR. The protocol was immunoSEQ multiplex PCR, while the TCRdb copy is restricted to in-frame clones and leaves out a portion. The table shows over 150,000 clones, with 85% occurring only once. The specimen was PBMCs. The sequence was obtained from a boy aged 2 to 10 in good health and CMV-seronegative. This chain joins TRBV6-5 and TRBJ2-3; no firm D call. The CDR3 DNA sequence: TGTGCCAGCAGTTACTCTTCAGGCCCAGATACGCAGTATTTT. This translates into CASSYSSGPDTQYF.